The 10 T cell receptor delta chains below all came from one sample that was sequenced in a study of γδ T cells in repeated Plasmodium falciparum infection. Vgamma9/Vdelta2+ and Vdelta2-negative gammadelta T cells were flow-sorted from PBMC for bulk sequencing. TCRdb reanalysed the multiplex PCR reads with CATT. The sample lists 75,000 to 95,000 delta-chain clones, less than 1% occurring once. What was sequenced was gamma-delta T cells from blood. The receptors originated from a pool of human donors (malaria-infected and uninfected, not separated).

To note about this clone: A far larger clone is a single base away, which makes a read error likely. Additional DNA sequences in this sample encode the identical CDR3. The rearrangement uses TRDV2 and TRDJ1, with 11 bases that match TRDD3. TCRdb is silent on the J gene; assignment here came from matching the DNA to germline. Trimming removed 7 bases from V and 2 bases from J; junction bases left unmatched: 26. Germline CDR1 and CDR2: GEAIGNYY and EKD. The CDR3 consists of 21 residues. The CDR3 sequence: CACDPKRLRVLGDRGTDKLIF. DNA for the CDR3: TGTGCCTGCGACCCTAAACGCCTTCGAGTACTGGGGGATAGAGGGACCGATAAACTCATCTTT.

Remarks on this clone: The protein that TCRdb holds for this DNA derives from a much larger clone and differs from the translated DNA at residue 2, which likely indicates a read error; the protein shown here is translated from the DNA. This rearrangement joins TRDV1 to TRDJ1, with 8 bases that match TRDD3. The CDR3 is 15 amino acids. Germline loops: CDR1 TSWWSYY, CDR2 QGS. CDR3 protein: CSLGTNGIRGDKLIF. CDR3 nucleotide sequence: TGTTCTCTTGGGACTAACGGGATACGGGGTGATAAACTCATCTTT.

In the case of this clone: TCRdb pairs this DNA with a much larger clone's protein that differs at residue 16, likely a read error; the protein shown was translated from the DNA. DNA for the CDR3: TGTGCCTGTGACACGATTTCAATGGGGGAAAAAGGATCCGATAAACACATCTTT. It encodes CACDTISMGEKGSDKHIF. The rearrangement joins TRDV2 to TRDJ1; 7 bases match TRDD3. The CDR3 length is 18 residues. Germline CDR1 is GEAIGNYY and CDR2 is EKD.

This clone was seen repeatedly, ten times or more. For this DNA, TCRdb reports the protein of a much larger clone, which diverges at residue 11, most likely from a read error; the protein presented here is translated directly from the DNA. V gene TRDV2 combines with J gene TRDJ1; 7 bases agree with TRDD3. TCRdb leaves out the J gene; it was filled in here by matching the DNA to germline. Germline CDR1 and CDR2: GEAIGNYY and EKD. V dropped 7 bases and J dropped 1; count of bases not matched to a gene: 17. There are 17 residues in the CDR3. The CDR3 DNA sequence: TGTGCCTGCGACCGGATGGGGGGATCTCCGAGCACCGATAAACTCATCTTT. The encoded protein is CACDRMGGSPSTDKLIF.

This clone was seen a few times. TCRdb's listed protein matches a much larger clone and diverges from this DNA's translation at residue 12, likely through a read error; the protein shown comes from the DNA. The chain combines TRDV1 with TRDJ1, with 7 positions matching TRDD3. Looked up from germline, CDR1 is TSWWSYY and CDR2 is QGS. After removal of 1 base from V and 1 base from J, the junction contained 12 bases not matched to a gene. The CDR3 covers 18 residues. The CDR3 reads CALGEPLLGNSCTDKLIF. CDR3 in DNA: TGTGCTCTTGGGGAACCGCTACTGGGGAACTCGTGCACCGATAAACTCATCTTT.

This clone was detected a few times. This likely reflects a read error, since a far larger clone is one base away. The same CDR3 arises from other DNA sequences in this sample as well. The V gene is TRDV1, but the J gene lacks a call; TRDD3, the table's D call, was not compared with the DNA. The CDR3 has 18 residues. CDR1 and CDR2 from the germline V gene are TSWWSYY and QGS. CDR3 nucleotide sequence: TGTGCTCTTGGGGAACGAGGGAGTTCCGTGCAATGCACCGATAAGCTCATCTTT. This encodes CALGERGSSVQCTDKLIF.

There are a few counts of this clone. This likely reflects a read error, since a far larger clone is one base away. Other nucleotide sequences in the sample specify the same CDR3. V usage is TRDV2 and J usage is TRDJ1; no clear D. TCRdb is silent on the J gene; assignment here came from matching the DNA to germline. Germline assignment: CDR1 GEAIGNYY and CDR2 EKD. CDR3 length equals 21 residues. V was trimmed by 1 base and J by 2 bases, leaving 31 bases between them. The CDR3 loop is CACDTLLPRLVVGSATDKLIF. The CDR3, as DNA: TGTGCCTGTGACACGCTCCTCCCTAGATTGGTGGTTGGCTCCGCAACCGATAAACTCATCTTT.

This clone has a handful of counts. A far larger clone is a single base away, which makes a read error likely. This specimen includes other DNA sequences encoding the same CDR3. The V call is TRDV1, the J call TRDJ1, with TRDD3 matching 11 bases. The CDR3 is 21 residues long. Germline V lookup: CDR1 TSWWSYY, CDR2 QGS. CDR3 amino acids: CALGERSRGLPSGGYTDKLIF. In nucleotides, the CDR3 is TGTGCTCTTGGTGAACGGTCTCGAGGGCTACCTTCTGGGGGATACACCGATAAGCTCATCTTT.

A note on this clone: TCRdb records a much larger clone's protein for this DNA, with a difference at residue 18 that likely arises from a read error; the protein given is the translation of the DNA. TRDV2 is the V gene, and the J gene was not called; the table gives TRDD3 as D, unverified against the DNA. The CDR3 contains 19 residues. Germline CDR1 is GEAIGNYY and CDR2 is EKD. The DNA for the CDR3 is TGTGCCTGTGAACCACTTCTGGGGGACGAAACCCCGTACACCGATAAACTCACCTTT. Its protein product is CACEPLLGDETPYTDKLTF.

The table lists this clone with many counts. The protein TCRdb lists belongs to a much larger clone and differs from this DNA's translation at residue 4, which points to a read error; the protein shown is made from the DNA. DNA of the CDR3: TGTGCCTGTGGCACTTTAAGGGATGGGGGGACCAATACAGGGGACTACACCGATAAACTCATCTTT. Amino acids: CACGTLRDGGTNTGDYTDKLIF. The rearrangement joins TRDV2 to TRDJ1; perhaps TRDD3 as D (6 bases). Assignment of the J gene here rests on matching the DNA to germline, because TCRdb gives none. V gave up 5 bases and J gave up 0 bases, with 36 bases separating them. Germline V gene lookup returns CDR1 GEAIGNYY and CDR2 EKD. This CDR3 is 22 amino acids long.